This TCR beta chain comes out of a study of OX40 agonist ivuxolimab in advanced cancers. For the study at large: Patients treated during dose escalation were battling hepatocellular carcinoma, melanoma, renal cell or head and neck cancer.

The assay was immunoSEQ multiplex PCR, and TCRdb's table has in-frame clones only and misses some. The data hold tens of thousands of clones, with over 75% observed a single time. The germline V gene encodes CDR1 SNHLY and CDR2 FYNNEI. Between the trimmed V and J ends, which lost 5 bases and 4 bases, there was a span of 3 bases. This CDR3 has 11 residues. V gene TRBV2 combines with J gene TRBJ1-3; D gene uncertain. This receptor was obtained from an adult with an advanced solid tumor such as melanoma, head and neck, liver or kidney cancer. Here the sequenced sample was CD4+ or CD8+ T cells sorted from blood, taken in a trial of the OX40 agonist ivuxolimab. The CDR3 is CASSTGNTIYF. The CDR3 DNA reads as TGTGCCAGCAGTACAGGAAACACCATATATTTT.